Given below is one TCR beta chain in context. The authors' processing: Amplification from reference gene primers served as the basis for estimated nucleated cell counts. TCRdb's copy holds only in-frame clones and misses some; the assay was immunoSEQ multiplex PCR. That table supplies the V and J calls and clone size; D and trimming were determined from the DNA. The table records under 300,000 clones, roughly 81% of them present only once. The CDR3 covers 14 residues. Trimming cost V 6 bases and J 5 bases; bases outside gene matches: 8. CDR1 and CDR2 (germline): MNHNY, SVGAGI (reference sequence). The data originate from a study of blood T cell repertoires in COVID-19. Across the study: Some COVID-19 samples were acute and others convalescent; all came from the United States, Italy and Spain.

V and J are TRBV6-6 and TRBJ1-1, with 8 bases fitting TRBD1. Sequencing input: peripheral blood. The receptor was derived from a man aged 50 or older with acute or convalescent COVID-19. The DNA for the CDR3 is TGTGCCAGCAGCGCCGGGACAGGAGGGACTGAAGCTTTCTTT. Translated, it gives CASSAGTGGTEAFF.